These 25 T cell receptor beta chains were sequenced from one sample in a study of cytomegalovirus exposure and HLA in healthy donors. Use of 60 Vbeta and 13 Jbeta primers characterized the PCR. Generated by immunoSEQ multiplex PCR, the TCRdb table keeps only in-frame clones and is missing some. The sample consists of about 67,000 clones, around four fifths of them appearing once. The sample was PBMCs. The origin of the receptors is a man aged 40-55 years in good health and CMV-seronegative.

The DNA for the CDR3 is TGCGCCAGCAGTCAATTCCCTTTGGCGGGAAAGTTCCACGAGCAGTACTTC. The encoded protein is CASSQFPLAGKFHEQYF. V and J are TRBV23-1 and TRBJ2-7, with D possibly TRBD2 on 6 matching bases. TRBV23-1 has ORF status, its function being uncertain. The germline V and J ends were trimmed by 1 base and 5 bases, with 21 bases remaining between them. The CDR3 extends over 17 amino acids.

This chain connects TRBV11-2 to TRBJ2-3; 9 bases agree with TRBD2. J was trimmed by 1 base and V by 5 bases; bases with no gene match: 13. Germline CDR1 and CDR2: SGHAT and FQNNGV. The CDR3 has 18 amino acids. The CDR3 DNA is TGTGCCAGCAGCCGTCCGAGAGCGGGAGGAAAGGGCACAGATACGCAGTATTTT. As protein: CASSRPRAGGKGTDTQYF.

The chain couples TRBV11-2 to TRBJ2-7, with D possibly being TRBD1 (5 bases). CDR1 is SGHAT, CDR2 FQNNGV, per germline. V lost 4 bases to trimming and J lost 2 bases, with 6 bases between them. The CDR3 length is 12 residues. As DNA, the CDR3 is TGTGCCAGCAGCTCGGACACCTACGAGCAGTACTTC. Translation gives CASSSDTYEQYF.

V and J are TRBV7-8 and TRBJ1-5, with 7 positions matching TRBD1. The CDR3 length is 14 residues. Unmatched junction bases numbered 8, after V lost 5 bases and J lost 7 bases. Germline assignment: CDR1 SGHVS and CDR2 FQNEAQ. CDR3 region: CASSQDRDWQPQHF. The CDR3 DNA sequence: TGTGCCAGCAGCCAAGACAGGGATTGGCAGCCCCAGCATTTT.

In its sample, this clone was seen a few times. The gene calls are TRBV5-4 and TRBJ1-1; the match to TRBD1 covers 7 bases. The CDR3 length is 15 residues. The trim removed 4 bases at V and 4 bases at J, leaving 10 bases unmatched. In germline, CDR1 is SGHNT, CDR2 YYREEE (reference sequence). CDR3 in amino acids: CASSPGTVRRTEAFF. CDR3 in DNA: TGTGCCAGCAGCCCGGGGACAGTGCGGCGCACTGAAGCTTTCTTT.

The chain joins TRBV14 to TRBJ1-1; D may be TRBD1 (6 bases). The germline V gene encodes CDR1 SGHDN and CDR2 FVKESK. The ends were cut back, 2 bases at V and 3 bases at J, with 13 bases in the middle. The CDR3 has 15 residues. CDR3 in DNA: TGTGCCAGCAGCCAAAGGGGGGAGGGGGACACTGAAGCTTTCTTT. It yields the protein CASSQRGEGDTEAFF.

The gene calls are TRBV19 and TRBJ2-1, with 9 bases aligning to TRBD2. CDR1 LNHDA and CDR2 SQIVND come from the germline V gene (reference sequence). V gave up 1 base and J gave up 7 bases; unmatched junction bases: 5. This CDR3 has 15 amino acids. The CDR3 sequence: CASSIGGGAYNEQFF. CDR3 in DNA: TGTGCCAGTAGTATAGGCGGGGGGGCATATAATGAGCAGTTCTTC.

The J gene is TRBJ2-7, the V gene TRBV6-1; 8 bases fit TRBD1. Unmatched junction bases numbered 6, after V lost 7 bases and J lost 4 bases. The CDR3 spans 13 residues. CDR1 and CDR2 (germline): MNHNS, SASEGT. In nucleotides, the CDR3 is TGTGCCAGCATCCCAGGGGGCGCGTACGAGCAGTACTTC. Residues: CASIPGGAYEQYF.

This clone was detected only once. V gene TRBV6-5 combines with J gene TRBJ2-2; D gene ambiguous. CDR3 length: 15 residues. The germline CDR1 and CDR2 sequences are MNHEY and SVGAGI. V lost 6 bases and J 4 bases, leaving 15 bases between the germline ends. The CDR3 here is CASRDPGPGTGELFF. Written as DNA, the CDR3 is TGTGCCAGCAGGGATCCCGGCCCGGGCACCGGGGAGCTGTTTTTT.

This sequence joins TRBV2 and TRBJ1-1; no firm D call. The CDR3 loop spans 13 amino acids. V was clipped by 7 bases and J by 6 bases, with 15 bases between them. Looked up from germline, CDR1 is SNHLY and CDR2 is FYNNEI. This CDR3 is CASKRVGPAEAFF. DNA for the CDR3: TGTGCCAGCAAGCGGGTTGGACCGGCTGAAGCTTTCTTT.

The chain joins TRBV5-6 to TRBJ2-3; TRBD2 aligns across 8 bases. CDR1 and CDR2 (germline): SGHDT, YYEEEE. The CDR3 spans 16 residues. Trimming cost V 3 bases and J 1 base; bases outside gene matches: 7. In nucleotides, the CDR3 is TGTGCCAGCAGCTCGGGAGGGCGGGGGCGCACAGATACGCAGTATTTT. It encodes CASSSGGRGRTDTQYF.

The chain links TRBV5-4 to TRBJ1-1, with D possibly being TRBD1 (6 bases). CDR1 and CDR2 from the germline V gene are SGHNT and YYREEE (reference sequence). The V gene lost 4 bases and the J gene lost 10 bases, with 14 bases spanning the gap. The CDR3 has 12 residues. CDR3 coding DNA: TGTGCCAGCAGCCGGGGGGGGCTCGGAGCTTTCTTT. Translated, it gives CASSRGGLGAFF.

V usage is TRBV10-2 and J usage is TRBJ2-2; 9 bases map to TRBD1. CDR1 and CDR2 from the germline V gene are WSHSY and SAAADI. The ends lost 10 bases at V and 3 bases at J; junction bases unmatched: 15. The CDR3 length is 17 residues. The CDR3 sequence: CATRGQGLSPYTGELFF. In DNA form, the CDR3 reads TGCGCCACCCGGGGACAGGGACTGTCGCCTTACACCGGGGAGCTGTTTTTT.

The gene calls are TRBV19 and TRBJ2-2; TRBD2 aligns across 10 bases. The length of the CDR3 is 15 residues. With 5 bases clipped from V and 5 bases from J, the junction kept 5 bases outside the gene matches. CDR1 and CDR2 from the germline V gene are LNHDA and SQIVND (reference sequence). CDR3 coding DNA: TGTGCCAGTAGTCGGGTAGCGGGGGGAACCGGGGAGCTGTTTTTT. Translated, it gives CASSRVAGGTGELFF.

The CDR3 here is CASSATQGAWNSPLHF. As DNA, the CDR3 is TGTGCCAGCAGTGCGACACAGGGGGCTTGGAATTCACCCCTCCACTTT. This chain uses TRBV6-1 with TRBJ1-6; 9 bases map to TRBD1. The germline CDR1 and CDR2 sequences are MNHNS and SASEGT. With 4 bases clipped from V and 7 bases from J, the junction kept 8 bases outside the gene matches. The CDR3 is 16 residues long.

This clone was picked up a small number of times. The chain combines TRBV19 with TRBJ2-1, with TRBD1 matching over 7 bases. The trim removed 6 bases at V and 1 base at J, leaving 12 bases unmatched. Germline CDR1 is LNHDA and CDR2 is SQIVND (reference sequence). The CDR3 loop spans 17 amino acids. The CDR3 loop is CASSYTTPGQSYNEQFF. CDR3 DNA: TGTGCCAGTAGCTATACAACTCCGGGACAGTCCTACAATGAGCAGTTCTTC.

V is TRBV10-3 and J is TRBJ2-2, with 9 bases fitting TRBD1. The CDR3 is made up of 15 amino acids. In germline, CDR1 is ENHRY, CDR2 SYGVKD. The V segment lost 8 bases and the J segment 3 bases; nucleotides outside the gene matches: 7. CDR3 sequence: CAIGGQGIHTGELFF. Here the CDR3 DNA reads TGTGCCATCGGTGGACAGGGGATCCACACCGGGGAGCTGTTTTTT.

V gene TRBV7-8 combines with J gene TRBJ2-3; TRBD1 aligns across 9 bases. There are 15 residues in the CDR3. Germline values: CDR1 SGHVS, CDR2 FQNEAQ. The junction had 7 bases not matched to a gene; V was cut back by 5 bases and J by 4 bases. The CDR3 protein is CASSTRTGESDTQYF. CDR3 in DNA: TGTGCCAGCAGCACCCGGACAGGGGAATCAGATACGCAGTATTTT. The full variable domain, with the rest looked up from reference TRBV7-8 and TRBJ2-3, is GAGVSQSPRYKVAKRGQDVALRCDPISGHVSLFWYQQALGQGPEFLTYFQNEAQLDKSGLPSDRFFAERPEGSVSTLKIQRTQQEDSAVYLCASSTRTGESDTQYFGPGTRLTVL.

This clone was seen more than once but under ten times. The V call is TRBV6-1, the J call TRBJ1-3; possible D gene TRBD1, 5 bases. V shed 4 bases and J shed 3 bases, with 10 bases lying between them. CDR1 MNHNS and CDR2 SASEGT come from the germline V gene. CDR3 length: 14 amino acids. The CDR3 protein is CASSAQGGGNTIYF. As DNA, the CDR3 is TGTGCCAGCAGTGCGCAGGGAGGTGGAAACACCATATATTTT.

This clone was seen a handful of times. V usage is TRBV18 and J usage is TRBJ2-3; 14 bases are shared with TRBD2. The CDR3 runs to 19 residues. J lost 2 bases, V lost 5 bases, and 12 bases had no gene match. Germline V CDR1 and CDR2: KGHSH, LQKENI. The chain's CDR3 is CASSATSGGALNPTDTQYF. The CDR3 DNA reads TGTGCCAGCTCAGCGACTAGCGGGGGGGCCCTTAACCCCACAGATACGCAGTATTTT. Full variable domain (rest looked up from reference TRBV18 and TRBJ2-3): NAGVMQNPRHLVRRRGQEARLRCSPMKGHSHVYWYRQLPEEGLKFMVYLQKENIIDESGMPKERFSAEFPKEGPSILRIQQVVRGDSAAYFCASSATSGGALNPTDTQYFGPGTRLTVL.

V and J are TRBV19 and TRBJ1-6, with 7 bases that match TRBD1. Germline trimming cut 4 bases from V and 7 bases from J; bases unmatched to any gene: 10. There are 16 residues in the CDR3. CDR1 is LNHDA and CDR2 is SQIVND in the germline V gene (reference sequence). The CDR3 coding sequence is TGTGCCAGTAGTACCTTGACAGGGAAGGAGAATTCACCCCTCCACTTT. Encoded protein: CASSTLTGKENSPLHF.

The genes are TRBV2 and TRBJ2-7; 11 bases agree with TRBD2. The CDR3 totals 15 residues. The junction had 5 bases not matched to a gene; V was cut back by 4 bases and J by 3 bases. CDR1 and CDR2 from the germline V gene are SNHLY and FYNNEI. This chain's CDR3 is CASSALAGGLYEQYF. In DNA form, the CDR3 reads TGTGCCAGCAGTGCCCTAGCGGGGGGCCTCTACGAGCAGTACTTC.

This clone showed up just once. The gene calls are TRBV21-1 and TRBJ2-3; TRBD1 is the table's D call and was not checked against the DNA. TRBV21-1 is shown as a pseudogene. This CDR3 is 19 amino acids long. CDR3 sequence (DNA): TGTGCCAGCAGCAAAGCGCAGAGTGGGGCACAGGGTGTCACAGATACGCAGTATTTT. Protein sequence: CASSKAQSGAQGVTDTQYF.

The chain recombines TRBV4-1 with TRBJ1-5, with D unresolved. Trimming took 0 bases from V and 0 from J, leaving 6 bases between them. Germline V lookup: CDR1 MGHRA, CDR2 YSYEKL. CDR3 length: 15 residues. The CDR3 region has the DNA TGCGCCAGCAGCCAAGAACCGGGTAGCAATCAGCCCCAGCATTTT. It translates to CASSQEPGSNQPQHF.

This chain uses TRBV6-1 with TRBJ2-7; weak D call: TRBD1 (6 bases). Between the trimmed V and J ends, which lost 6 bases and 2 bases, there was a span of 11 bases. This CDR3 comprises 13 residues. Germline assignment: CDR1 MNHNS and CDR2 SASEGT. In DNA form, the CDR3 reads TGTGCCAGCAGGCCTTGGACAGCCTACGAGCAGTACTTC. Its protein product is CASRPWTAYEQYF.